This entry is about one T cell receptor (beta chain). This table comes from immunoSEQ multiplex PCR, and its TCRdb copy is limited to in-frame clones, with some not included. The table shows around 120,000 clones, with about 80% occurring only once. This entry comes from a study of blood T cell repertoires in COVID-19. In the study overall: PBMCs, B-cell-depleted T cells, or T cells were the source of the cDNA or gDNA that made up the material.

CDR3 length: 15 residues. Germline V gives CDR1 SGHVS, CDR2 FNYEAQ. V was cut by 5 bases and J by 8 bases, with 18 bases left in between. The sequenced sample was peripheral blood. V and J are TRBV7-6 and TRBJ1-4; maybe TRBD1 (6 bases). The clonotype originates from a human donor in a cohort sampled during active COVID-19. This CDR3 reads CASSQIGGALEKLFF. The CDR3 DNA sequence: TGTGCCAGCAGCCAAATAGGGGGGGCCTTAGAAAAACTGTTTTTT.